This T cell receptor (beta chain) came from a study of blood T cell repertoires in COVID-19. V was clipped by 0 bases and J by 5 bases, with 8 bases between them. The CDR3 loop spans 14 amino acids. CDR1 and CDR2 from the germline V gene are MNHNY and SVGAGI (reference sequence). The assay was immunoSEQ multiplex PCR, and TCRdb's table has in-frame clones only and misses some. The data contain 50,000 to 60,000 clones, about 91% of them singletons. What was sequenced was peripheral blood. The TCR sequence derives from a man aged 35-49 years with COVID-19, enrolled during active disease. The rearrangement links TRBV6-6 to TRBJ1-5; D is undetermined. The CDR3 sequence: CASSYSEDYQPQHF. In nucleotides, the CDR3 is TGTGCCAGCAGTTACTCGGAGGATTATCAGCCCCAGCATTTT.